A selection of T cell receptor beta chains follows, all from one sample in a study of cytomegalovirus exposure and HLA in healthy donors. Profiled with immunoSEQ multiplex PCR; TCRdb holds only in-frame clones, not every one. The sample lists tens of thousands of clones, about 82% seen once, with about 3.2% in the top ten. The source material was PBMCs. The receptors were sampled from a woman younger than 45 in good health and CMV-seronegative. Both conserved end residues are part of each CDR3. A D gene is named only where the DNA matches it firmly. For some rows the clone size is stated as once, few or many, or as a class when expanded; others skip it.

TRBV9,13,-,TRBJ1-2,-,TGTGCCAGCAGCCCTTCGGGGAGAAGCGGCTACACCTTC,CASSPSGRSGYTF
TRBV5-4,15,TRBD2,TRBJ2-5,-,TGTGCCAGCAGCTTGCATCTAGCGGGGAGGGAGACCCAGTACTTC,CASSLHLAGRETQYF
TRBV30,14,TRBD1,TRBJ1-2,few,TGTGCCTGGAGTGCGACAGGGGGGGGTTATGGCTACACCTTC,CAWSATGGGYGYTF
TRBV18,15,-,TRBJ2-1,-,TGTGCCAGCTCACCAATGCAGGGTACGGGCAATGAGCAGTTCTTC,CASSPMQGTGNEQFF
TRBV27,15,-,TRBJ1-2,-,TGTGCCAGCAGTTTTTCCCCAGGGACTAACTATGGCTACACCTTC,CASSFSPGTNYGYTF
TRBV7-2,13,TRBD1,TRBJ2-1,-,TGTGCCAGCAGCCCAGACGTGTGGACAGGGCGGTTCTTC,CASSPDVWTGRFF
TRBV6-6,15,TRBD1,TRBJ2-3,few,TGTGCCAGCGTACCCGGGCAGGGGGCGTCAGATACGCAGTATTTT,CASVPGQGASDTQYF
TRBV11-3,18,TRBD1,TRBJ1-6,-,TGTGCCAGCAGCCCACGGACAGGGGTCAATAGGTATAATTCACCCCTCCACTTT,CASSPRTGVNRYNSPLHF
TRBV9,15,-,TRBJ1-4,once,TGTGCCAGCAGCGGTAAGGACAGCTGGAATGAAAAACTGTTTTTT,CASSGKDSWNEKLFF
TRBV5-1,14,TRBD1,TRBJ1-1,-,TGCGCCAGCAGCGGATCCACAGGGGTCCCTGAAGCTTTCTTT,CASSGSTGVPEAFF
TRBV5-1,15,TRBD2,TRBJ2-2,-,TGCGCCACCAACCTGGGGGTAGCGGGAACCGGGGAGCTGTTTTTT,CATNLGVAGTGELFF
TRBV27,15,TRBD1,TRBJ1-5,-,TGTGCCAGCTCAGAGGGGCGGACAGGGGTCCAGCCCCAGCATTTT,CASSEGRTGVQPQHF
TRBV18,18,TRBD2,TRBJ2-1,-,TGTGCCAGCTCACCACCGGGATTAGCGGGGGGGCTTGGGAATGAGCAGTTCTTC,CASSPPGLAGGLGNEQFF
TRBV15,17,TRBD2,TRBJ2-5,-,TGTGCCACCAGCAGACCTAGCGGGGGACCGTACCAAGAGACCCAGTACTTC,CATSRPSGGPYQETQYF
TRBV5-8,14,TRBD1,TRBJ2-1,-,TGTGCCAGCAAGACCAGGGGGCACTACAATGAGCAGTTCTTC,CASKTRGHYNEQFF
TRBV4-3,14,-,TRBJ1-1,-,TGCGCCAGCAGCCAACAAACCCGGGGCACTGAAGCTTTCTTT,CASSQQTRGTEAFF
TRBV10-1,16,TRBD1,TRBJ2-7,-,TGCGCCAGCAGTTATCTTGAGGGGGCCGGGGTCCACGAGCAGTACTTC,CASSYLEGAGVHEQYF
TRBV18,15,-,TRBJ1-2,once,TGTGCCAGCTCCTCGGAGGGATCCGCGGGCTATGGCTACACCTTC,CASSSEGSAGYGYTF
TRBV11-3,15,TRBD1,TRBJ2-2,-,TGTGCCAGCAGCCCGACAGGGGGCTGGACCGGGGAGCTGTTTTTT,CASSPTGGWTGELFF